These T cell receptor beta chains were read from a single sample in a study of graft-versus-host responses after intestinal transplantation. Method: immunoSEQ multiplex PCR; TCRdb's copy keeps in-frame clones and lacks some. The table has about 120,000 clones, 75% to 95% seen once; the top ten hold roughly 0.2%. Their specific antigens are unknown. The sequences come from unstimulated CD4+ T cells sorted from spleen or lymph node cells, collected before intestinal transplant. The receptors stem from a human donor who received an intestinal transplant. Both conserved end residues are part of each CDR3. D genes are given only for firm matches. Rows may omit the clone size; those that give it use once, few, many or a size class.

j_gene,v_gene,d_gene,abundance,CDR3aa,CDR3nt
TRBJ1-1,TRBV11-2,TRBD1,-,CASSRGGGKNTEAFF,TGTGCCAGCAGTCGAGGGGGCGGGAAGAACACTGAAGCTTTCTTT
TRBJ2-1,TRBV15,TRBD2,-,CATITPGLGHNEQFF,TGTGCCACCATCACGCCGGGACTAGGCCACAATGAGCAGTTCTTC
TRBJ2-1,TRBV5-1,TRBD2,-,CASSLRTSGRGVDEQFF,TGCGCCAGCAGCCTTCGGACTAGCGGGAGGGGGGTAGATGAGCAGTTCTTC
TRBJ2-7,TRBV7-2,-,-,CASSRTFGMPTYEQYF,TGTGCCAGCAGCCGGACTTTCGGGATGCCTACCTACGAGCAGTACTTC
TRBJ2-6,TRBV4-2,TRBD1,few,CASSQITGGAYSGANVLTF,TGTGCCAGCAGCCAAATAACAGGGGGCGCATACTCTGGGGCCAACGTCCTGACTTTC
TRBJ2-1,TRBV28,TRBD1,-,CASRIGQARNEQFF,TGTGCCAGCAGGATAGGACAGGCTCGAAATGAGCAGTTCTTC
TRBJ2-7,TRBV18,TRBD1,few,CASSQGQAIYEQYF,TGTGCCAGCTCACAAGGACAGGCAATCTACGAGCAGTACTTC
TRBJ2-1,TRBV7-2,-,-,CASSLDSYNEQFF,TGTGCCAGCAGCTTGGACAGTTACAATGAGCAGTTCTTC
TRBJ2-5,TRBV7-2,TRBD2,-,CASSSSGGLQETQYF,TGTGCCAGCAGCTCTAGCGGGGGGCTCCAAGAGACCCAGTACTTC
TRBJ2-7,TRBV10-2,TRBD1,-,CASRWTGTYEQYF,TGCGCCAGCAGGTGGACAGGGACCTACGAGCAGTACTTC
TRBJ2-6,TRBV7-3,-,-,CASSLIAESSGANVLTF,TGTGCCAGCAGCTTAATTGCGGAGAGCTCTGGGGCCAACGTCCTGACTTTC
TRBJ2-7,TRBV11-2,TRBD2,-,CASSLVLAGGRNEQYF,TGTGCCAGCAGCTTAGTTTTGGCGGGAGGGCGAAACGAGCAGTACTTC
TRBJ2-7,TRBV5-6,-,few,CASSLLGNSYEQYF,TGTGCCAGCAGCCTGCTGGGCAACTCCTACGAGCAGTACTTC
TRBJ1-2,TRBV19,TRBD1,-,CASSGFLGGQRSYGYTF,TGTGCCAGTAGTGGATTTCTAGGGGGACAGCGGAGCTATGGCTACACCTTC
TRBJ1-5,TRBV18,-,-,CASSPEWGGSGNQPQHF,TGTGCCAGCTCACCGGAATGGGGGGGTTCTGGCAATCAGCCCCAGCATTTT
TRBJ2-3,TRBV6-1,TRBD2,-,CASSGRLAGSTDTQYF,TGTGCCAGCAGTGGGAGACTAGCGGGGAGCACAGATACGCAGTATTTT
TRBJ2-1,TRBV5-1,TRBD2,few,CASRLLAGGRYEQFF,TGCGCCAGCAGACTACTAGCGGGGGGGCGCTATGAGCAGTTCTTC
TRBJ1-2,TRBV6-5,-,-,CASRQHGANYGYTF,TGTGCCAGCAGGCAGCACGGGGCTAACTATGGCTACACCTTC
TRBJ1-1,TRBV5-6,TRBD1,-,CASFTGGHAEAFF,TGTGCCAGCTTCACAGGGGGCCACGCTGAAGCTTTCTTT
TRBJ2-5,TRBV25-1,-,-,CASSFAWGPKLTQYF,TGTGCCAGCAGTTTTGCGTGGGGCCCCAAGTTGACCCAGTACTTC
TRBJ2-1,TRBV5-1,TRBD2,-,CASSLVSGSAYNEQLF,TGCGCCAGCAGCTTGGTGAGCGGGAGTGCCTACAATGAGCAGCTCTTC
TRBJ2-1,TRBV11-2,TRBD1,-,CASSLDKRGHSYNEQFF,TGTGCCAGCAGCTTAGATAAGAGGGGGCACTCCTACAATGAGCAGTTCTTC
TRBJ1-5,TRBV6-1,TRBD1,-,CASSRTGGHQPQHF,TGTGCCAGCAGCCGGACAGGGGGCCATCAGCCCCAGCATTTT
TRBJ2-1,TRBV2,-,-,CASSVLGSGSSYNEQFF,TGTGCCAGCAGTGTGCTGGGTAGCGGAAGCTCCTACAATGAGCAGTTCTTC
TRBJ2-7,TRBV5-1,-,-,CASSLDSQGTYEQYF,TGCGCCAGCAGCTTGGATTCACAGGGTACCTACGAGCAGTACTTC
TRBJ1-2,TRBV9,TRBD1,-,CASSVAGTGLVGGYTF,TGTGCCAGCAGCGTAGCCGGGACAGGGTTGGTAGGAGGCTACACCTTC
TRBJ1-1,TRBV7-2,TRBD1,-,CASSLVQGDTEAFF,TGTGCCAGCAGCTTAGTGCAGGGGGACACTGAAGCTTTCTTT
TRBJ1-1,TRBV2,-,-,CATRDTMNTEAFF,TGTGCCACTAGGGACACAATGAACACTGAAGCTTTCTTT
TRBJ1-2,TRBV28,-,-,CASSLSAPLLNNYGYTF,TGTGCCAGCAGTTTATCCGCCCCCCTATTGAATAACTATGGCTACACCTTC
TRBJ2-1,TRBV21-1,-,-,CASSKEGGEQFF,TGTGCCAGCAGCAAAGAGGGAGGCGAGCAGTTCTTC
TRBJ2-7,TRBV30,-,-,CASDGSRGSYEQYF,TGTGCCTCGGATGGGAGCCGGGGCTCCTACGAGCAGTACTTC
TRBJ1-2,TRBV5-1,-,-,CASSLAWTENYGYTF,TGCGCCAGCAGCTTGGCATGGACAGAAAATTATGGCTACACCTTC
TRBJ1-2,TRBV7-2,TRBD1,-,CASSSQTQGADYGYTF,TGTGCCAGCAGCTCCCAAACCCAGGGGGCGGACTATGGCTACACCTTC
TRBJ1-6,TRBV2,-,few,CASRGGGGTPNSPLHF,TGTGCCAGCAGAGGAGGGGGGGGGACACCAAATTCACCCCTCCACTTT
TRBJ1-1,TRBV5-4,TRBD1,-,CASSTPGQGNTEAFF,TGTGCCAGCAGCACCCCGGGACAGGGGAACACTGAAGCTTTCTTT
TRBJ1-3,TRBV11-2,-,-,CASSSTGSSGNTIYF,TGTGCCAGCAGCTCAACAGGGAGCTCTGGAAACACCATATATTTT
TRBJ2-1,TRBV5-6,TRBD2,-,CASSPGKRVAGPNEQFF,TGTGCCAGCAGCCCCGGAAAGCGAGTAGCGGGACCCAATGAGCAGTTCTTC
TRBJ2-7,TRBV6-1,-,-,CASSEQPSGVAYEQYF,TGTGCCAGCAGTGAACAACCCTCGGGGGTCGCCTACGAGCAGTACTTC
TRBJ2-7,TRBV28,-,-,CASSSDSFEQYF,TGTGCCAGCAGTTCGGACAGTTTCGAGCAGTACTTC
TRBJ1-1,TRBV6-1,TRBD1,-,CATRMTGSTEAFF,TGTGCCACCAGAATGACAGGGTCCACTGAAGCTTTCTTT
TRBJ2-5,TRBV2,TRBD2,-,CASSGLAGGPLVETQYF,TGTGCCAGCAGTGGTCTAGCGGGAGGGCCCTTGGTAGAGACCCAGTACTTC
TRBJ2-7,TRBV30,-,few,CAWKKQGMPYEQYF,TGTGCCTGGAAGAAACAGGGAATGCCCTACGAGCAGTACTTC
TRBJ1-2,TRBV5-6,-,-,CASSLGAHGGYGYTF,TGTGCCAGCAGCTTGGGGGCCCATGGTGGCTATGGCTACACCTTC
TRBJ1-3,TRBV6-5,-,-,CASSRFGPSGNTIYF,TGTGCCAGCAGTCGGTTTGGGCCCTCTGGAAACACCATATATTTT
TRBJ2-4,TRBV5-4,-,-,CASSPAPENIQYF,TGTGCCAGCAGCCCCGCACCAGAAAACATTCAGTACTTC
TRBJ2-3,TRBV18,-,-,CASSPDKAYRTDTQYF,TGTGCCAGCTCACCGGACAAGGCCTACCGTACAGATACGCAGTATTTT
TRBJ2-7,TRBV5-3,TRBD2,-,CARSLRCGGNYEQYF,TGTGCCAGAAGCTTGCGGTGCGGGGGAAACTACGAGCAGTACTTC
TRBJ2-2,TRBV7-6,-,-,CASRQSNTGELFF,TGTGCCAGCAGACAGTCGAACACCGGGGAGCTGTTTTTT
TRBJ1-2,TRBV27,TRBD1,-,CASRPRDSLSNYGYTF,TGTGCCAGCAGGCCCCGGGACAGCCTATCTAACTATGGCTACACCTTC
TRBJ1-5,TRBV18,-,once,CASSQDNLGQPQHF,TGTGCCAGCTCACAAGACAACTTGGGCCAGCCCCAGCATTTT
TRBJ2-7,TRBV5-1,TRBD2,-,CASSLVPREGSEQYF,TGCGCCAGCAGCTTGGTCCCCCGGGAGGGGAGCGAGCAGTACTTC